This T cell receptor beta chain was recorded in a study of blood T cell repertoires in COVID-19. Study overall: Acute and convalescent COVID-19 samples came from the United States, Italy and Spain. In each case, the material was cDNA or gDNA derived from T cells, B-cell-depleted T cells, or PBMCs.

The germline gives CDR1 MNHEY, CDR2 SVGEGT. V was pared by 6 bases and J by 7 bases, with 19 bases between. CDR3 size: 15 residues. In the authors' methods: Reference gene primers were amplified, and this amplification served to estimate nucleated cell counts. Sequenced by immunoSEQ multiplex PCR; TCRdb stores in-frame clones only, minus some. The V and J calls and clone size are taken from that table; D and trimming were inferred from the DNA. The data show 60,000 or so clones, 78% seen once. The sample comprised peripheral blood. The clonotype comes from a human donor in a cohort sampled during active COVID-19. V and J are TRBV6-2 or TRBV6-3 and TRBJ1-5, with D tentatively TRBD1 (5 bases). This chain's CDR3 is CASSPDSLYGQPQHF. The CDR3 DNA is TGTGCCAGCAGCCCCGACAGTCTCTACGGGCAGCCCCAGCATTTT.